This entry lists 16 T cell receptor beta chains sequenced from one sample in a study of OX40 agonist ivuxolimab in advanced cancers. TCRdb's table, derived via immunoSEQ multiplex PCR, lists solely in-frame clones and lacks some. The data contain about 46,000 clones, approximately 89% of them seen just once; the ten biggest clones take up about an eighth. The material sequenced was CD4+ or CD8+ T cells sorted from blood, taken in a trial of the OX40 agonist ivuxolimab. The source is an adult with an advanced solid tumor such as melanoma, head and neck, liver or kidney cancer.

The rearrangement uses TRBV5-8 and TRBJ2-1; TRBD1 matches at 8 bases. In germline, CDR1 is SGHTS, CDR2 YDEGEE. V shed 4 bases, J shed 5 bases, and the junction held 5 bases outside the gene matches. This CDR3 contains 14 residues. The CDR3 nucleotides read TGTGCCAGCAGCCGGACAGGGTCGGACAATGAGCAGTTCTTC. Translating it yields CASSRTGSDNEQFF.

The chain uses TRBV27 and TRBJ2-1; TRBD2 might be the D (7 bases). CDR3 length: 15 residues. Trimming removed 7 bases at V and 3 bases at J, with 16 bases between. Germline V gene sequence: CDR1 MNHEY, CDR2 SMNVEV (reference sequence). The CDR3 DNA reads TGTGCCAGCAAGGGGGGGGTACTCGACTACAATGAGCAGTTCTTC. Its protein is CASKGGVLDYNEQFF.

This chain uses TRBV27 with TRBJ1-1, with D unresolved. Germline loops: CDR1 MNHEY, CDR2 SMNVEV (reference sequence). The ends were cut back, 5 bases at V and 4 bases at J, with 14 bases in the middle. The CDR3 length is 14 residues. CDR3 DNA: TGTGCCAGCAGTCCCTACATAATCGGCACTGAAGCTTTCTTT. Encoded protein: CASSPYIIGTEAFF.

The chain employs TRBV7-9 and TRBJ2-2; weak D call: TRBD1 (5 bases). Trimming left V 0 bases short and J 2 bases short, with 10 bases between. The CDR3 has 16 residues. Germline CDR1 is SEHNR and CDR2 is FQNEAQ (reference sequence). The CDR3 DNA reads as TGTGCCAGCAGCTTAGCGCAGGGTTATAACACCGGGGAGCTGTTTTTT. It encodes CASSLAQGYNTGELFF.

The rearrangement links TRBV6-6 to TRBJ1-4; D is perhaps TRBD1 (5 bases). V was clipped by 6 bases and J by 7 bases, with 15 bases between them. Germline-derived CDR1 and CDR2 are MNHNY and SVGAGI (reference sequence). The CDR3 consists of 14 residues. In nucleotides, the CDR3 is TGTGCCAGCAGAGATCCAGGGATAGGTGAAAAACTGTTTTTT. Translating gives CASRDPGIGEKLFF.

This clone was picked up one time. The J gene is TRBJ2-2, the V gene TRBV11-2; no reliable D call. In germline, CDR1 is SGHAT, CDR2 FQNNGV. With 0 bases removed from V and 4 bases from J, the gap between germline ends came to 3 bases. The CDR3 length is 13 residues. CDR3 nucleotide sequence: TGTGCCAGCAGCTTAGACCTCACCGGGGAGCTGTTTTTT. Residues: CASSLDLTGELFF.

The CDR3 nucleotides are TGTGCCAGCAGCTTAACGCCTAGCGTGAAGTACGAGCAGTACTTC. Translation gives CASSLTPSVKYEQYF. V gene TRBV13 combines with J gene TRBJ2-7, with TRBD2 as a possible D gene (6 bases). In germline, CDR1 is PRHDT, CDR2 FYEKMQ (reference sequence). CDR3 length equals 15 residues. Between the trimmed V and J ends, which lost 2 bases and 4 bases, there was a span of 15 bases.

This clone occurred once. This sequence joins TRBV7-9 and TRBJ2-1, with TRBD1 matching over 10 bases. Germline V gene data show CDR1 as SEHNR and CDR2 as FQNEAQ (reference sequence). CDR3 length: 15 residues. V shed 5 bases and J 6 bases; nucleotides not matched to a gene: 7. CDR3 protein: CASSGPGQGFNEQFF. In nucleotides, the CDR3 is TGTGCCAGCAGCGGACCGGGACAGGGGTTCAATGAGCAGTTCTTC.

V is TRBV19 and J is TRBJ1-1, with D possibly matching TRBD1 (6 bases). The germline V gene has CDR1 LNHDA and CDR2 SQIVND (reference sequence). V gave up 7 bases and J gave up 3 bases, with 15 bases separating them. This CDR3 has 14 residues. The CDR3 here is CASKDSSLDTEAFF. For the CDR3, the DNA is TGTGCCAGTAAGGACAGTAGTTTGGACACTGAAGCTTTCTTT.

The rearrangement links TRBV6-5 to TRBJ1-5; TRBD1 aligns across 7 bases. With V trimmed by 5 bases and J by 4 bases, 2 bases remained unmatched. Looked up from germline, CDR1 is MNHEY and CDR2 is SVGAGI. This CDR3 region has 13 residues. The CDR3 region is CASSTTGNQPQHF. The CDR3 region has the DNA TGTGCCAGCAGTACGACAGGGAATCAGCCCCAGCATTTT.

This chain connects TRBV4-1 to TRBJ2-7; D uncertain. Looked up from germline, CDR1 is MGHRA and CDR2 is YSYEKL. CDR3 length: 14 residues. The ends were cut back, 0 bases at V and 3 bases at J, with 9 bases in the middle. CDR3: CASSQDRQIYEQYF. CDR3 sequence (DNA): TGCGCCAGCAGCCAAGACAGGCAGATCTACGAGCAGTACTTC.

This chain links TRBV14 with TRBJ1-1; D is perhaps TRBD1 (6 bases). This CDR3 has 16 amino acids. Germline lookup yields CDR1 SGHDN and CDR2 FVKESK. Trimming took 1 base from V and 0 from J, leaving 12 bases between them. CDR3 DNA: TGTGCCAGCAGCCAAGGAAGGGGGACAATGAACACTGAAGCTTTCTTT. Residues: CASSQGRGTMNTEAFF.

The rearrangement links TRBV11-2 to TRBJ2-7; D possibly corresponds to TRBD1 (5 bases). The V gene's germline CDR1 is SGHAT and CDR2 FQNNGV. The CDR3 sequence is 15 residues long. V was trimmed by 1 base and J by 0 bases, leaving 10 bases between them. As DNA, the CDR3 is TGTGCCAGCAGCTTAGTGGCAGGGTACTCCTACGAGCAGTACTTC. As protein: CASSLVAGYSYEQYF.

This chain links TRBV9 with TRBJ1-2; D is unclear. Germline V gene data show CDR1 as SGDLS and CDR2 as YYNGEE. The germline V and J ends were trimmed by 5 bases and 6 bases, with 14 bases remaining between them. This CDR3 has 13 residues. CDR3 coding DNA: TGTGCCAGCAGGAGGGATCTAGAGGATGGCTACACCTTC. As protein: CASRRDLEDGYTF. Combining the CDR3 with reference TRBV9 and TRBJ1-2 gives the whole variable domain DSGVTQTPKHLITATGQRVTLRCSPRSGDLSVYWYQQSLDQGLQFLIQYYNGEERAKGNILERFSAQQFPDLHSELNLSSLELGDSALYFCASRRDLEDGYTFGSGTRLTVV.

The chain joins TRBV28 to TRBJ1-1; D possibly corresponds to TRBD1 (5 bases). The CDR3 is 11 residues long. Germline CDR1 reads MDHEN; CDR2 reads SYDVKM. Trimming took 4 bases from V and 5 from J, leaving 5 bases between them. CDR3 protein: CASSWGTEAFF. The CDR3 DNA is TGTGCCAGCAGTTGGGGGACTGAAGCTTTCTTT.

This clone was seen just once. The chain is built from TRBV2 and TRBJ2-1; D gene uncertain. The CDR3 sequence is 13 residues long. V shed 3 bases and J shed 9 bases, with 12 bases lying between them. Germline lookup yields CDR1 SNHLY and CDR2 FYNNEI. Here the CDR3 reads CASSDSWSPEQFF. Written as DNA, the CDR3 is TGTGCCAGCAGTGATTCTTGGTCTCCTGAGCAGTTCTTC.